Listed below are T cell receptor beta chains from one sample, sequenced in a study of blood T cell repertoires in COVID-19. Produced via immunoSEQ multiplex PCR; TCRdb's table is partial and in-frame only. The table lists more than 300,000 clones, about 88% of them singletons. Input material: PBMCs or T cells enriched from blood (not recorded which). The receptor source for this set is a woman under 30 who had recovered from COVID-19. Both conserved end residues are part of each CDR3. D genes are given only for firm matches. Clone size appears in some rows only: once, few, many, or a class for an expanded clone.

clone_size: .
j_call: TRBJ1-6
d_call: TRBD1
v_call: TRBV7-9
cdr3_nt: TGTGCCAGCGCATCCGGGACAGTGTATTCACCCCTCCACTTT
cdr3_aa: CASASGTVYSPLHF

clone_size: once
j_call: TRBJ1-2
d_call: TRBD1
v_call: TRBV5-1
cdr3_nt: TGCGCCAGCAGCGTAACCGGGACAGGGGCGATTAGTAACTATGGCTACACCTTC
cdr3_aa: CASSVTGTGAISNYGYTF

clone_size: .
j_call: TRBJ2-1
d_call: TRBD2
v_call: TRBV5-1
cdr3_nt: TGCGCCAGCAGCTTTTTAGCGGGGAATGAGCAGTTCTTC
cdr3_aa: CASSFLAGNEQFF

clone_size: .
j_call: TRBJ2-3
d_call: .
v_call: TRBV15
cdr3_nt: TGTGCCACCAGCAGAGTTGAAGGGGCTGGGTCGCGGCAGTATTTT
cdr3_aa: CATSRVEGAGSRQYF

clone_size: .
j_call: TRBJ1-1
d_call: TRBD1
v_call: TRBV18
cdr3_nt: TGTGCCAGCTCACCTGGGACAGGGAACACTGAAGCTTTCTTT
cdr3_aa: CASSPGTGNTEAFF

clone_size: .
j_call: TRBJ2-7
d_call: .
v_call: TRBV27
cdr3_nt: TGTGCCAGCAGGTCCTTCGGGTCGCCTGACGAGCAGTACTTC
cdr3_aa: CASRSFGSPDEQYF

clone_size: .
j_call: TRBJ2-1
d_call: TRBD2
v_call: TRBV11-2
cdr3_nt: TGTGCCAGCAGCCAGATCAGTGCGTTACTAGCGGGGGGTTACAATGAGCAGTTCTTC
cdr3_aa: CASSQISALLAGGYNEQFF

clone_size: .
j_call: TRBJ2-7
d_call: .
v_call: TRBV2
cdr3_nt: TGTGCCAGCAGAGGACAGCCCGGCTCCTACGAGCAGTACTTC
cdr3_aa: CASRGQPGSYEQYF

clone_size: .
j_call: TRBJ2-1
d_call: TRBD2
v_call: TRBV7-6
cdr3_nt: TGTGCCAGCAGCGACGTTGGGGGGGTTTACAATGAGCAGTTCTTC
cdr3_aa: CASSDVGGVYNEQFF

clone_size: once
j_call: TRBJ1-2
d_call: TRBD1
v_call: TRBV11-1
cdr3_nt: TGTGCCAGCAGCTTAGCTGGAGGTCAGGGGGTCGATGGCTACACCTTC
cdr3_aa: CASSLAGGQGVDGYTF

clone_size: .
j_call: TRBJ1-1
d_call: .
v_call: TRBV18
cdr3_nt: TGTGCCAGCCTCGGGAACACTGAAGCTTTCTTT
cdr3_aa: CASLGNTEAFF

clone_size: .
j_call: TRBJ2-1
d_call: .
v_call: TRBV6-5
cdr3_nt: TGTGCCAGCAGTTACCTGACTAGCAATGAGCAGTTCTTC
cdr3_aa: CASSYLTSNEQFF

clone_size: .
j_call: TRBJ1-3
d_call: .
v_call: TRBV7-3
cdr3_nt: TGTGCCAGCAGCTTCCCCGGGACAAGGTTGATCCACTCTGGAAACACCATATATTTT
cdr3_aa: CASSFPGTRLIHSGNTIYF

clone_size: .
j_call: TRBJ2-7
d_call: .
v_call: TRBV30
cdr3_nt: TGTGCCTGGAAAAACAAAAACTACGAGCAGTACTTC
cdr3_aa: CAWKNKNYEQYF

clone_size: once
j_call: TRBJ1-2
d_call: .
v_call: TRBV3-1/TRBV3-2
cdr3_nt: TGTGCCAGCAGCCTAAGGGGTCTGGATGGCTACACCTTC
cdr3_aa: CASSLRGLDGYTF

clone_size: .
j_call: TRBJ1-2
d_call: .
v_call: TRBV7-2
cdr3_nt: TGTGCCAGCAGCCATCATACGGGCTATGGCTACACCTTC
cdr3_aa: CASSHHTGYGYTF

clone_size: .
j_call: TRBJ2-1
d_call: TRBD2
v_call: TRBV5-4
cdr3_nt: TGTGCCAGCAGCCCTGGGACTAGCGGGGGAAACAATGAGCAGTTCTTC
cdr3_aa: CASSPGTSGGNNEQFF

clone_size: .
j_call: TRBJ1-4
d_call: .
v_call: TRBV9
cdr3_nt: TGTGCCAGCAGCGTCCGGGTCGGTGAAAAACTGTTTTTT
cdr3_aa: CASSVRVGEKLFF

clone_size: .
j_call: TRBJ1-1
d_call: TRBD1
v_call: TRBV2
cdr3_nt: TGTGCCAGCTCCGGCTCAGGGGGCAATAGAGCTTTCTTT
cdr3_aa: CASSGSGGNRAFF

clone_size: .
j_call: TRBJ2-5
d_call: TRBD1
v_call: TRBV9
cdr3_nt: TGTGCCAGCAGCGTTTCGGGACAGCAAGAGACCCAGTACTTC
cdr3_aa: CASSVSGQQETQYF

clone_size: .
j_call: TRBJ2-1
d_call: TRBD1
v_call: TRBV27
cdr3_nt: TGTGCCAGCAGTTTAGGGATGGACAGGGTCAACAATGAGCAGTTCTTC
cdr3_aa: CASSLGMDRVNNEQFF

clone_size: .
j_call: TRBJ1-2
d_call: TRBD1
v_call: TRBV2
cdr3_nt: TGTGCCAGCAACCCCGGGACAGGGGAGCCCTATGGCTACACCTTC
cdr3_aa: CASNPGTGEPYGYTF

clone_size: .
j_call: TRBJ1-2
d_call: .
v_call: TRBV7-2
cdr3_nt: TGTGCCAGCAGCTTAGTGTCTCAAACTTTCTATGGCTACACCTTC
cdr3_aa: CASSLVSQTFYGYTF

clone_size: .
j_call: TRBJ2-6
d_call: .
v_call: TRBV5-5
cdr3_nt: TGTGCCAGCACTAGGGGTCCCGGGAGCTCTGGGGCCAACGTCCTGACTTTC
cdr3_aa: CASTRGPGSSGANVLTF

clone_size: .
j_call: TRBJ2-3
d_call: TRBD2
v_call: TRBV3-1/TRBV3-2
cdr3_nt: TGTGCCAGCAGTCAGACTAGCGGGGGGGCCCGGGATACGCAGTATTTT
cdr3_aa: CASSQTSGGARDTQYF

clone_size: .
j_call: TRBJ1-2
d_call: TRBD1
v_call: TRBV3-1/TRBV3-2
cdr3_nt: TGTGCCAGCAGCCCGGGGGACAGTACCATCCATGGCTACACCTTC
cdr3_aa: CASSPGDSTIHGYTF

clone_size: .
j_call: TRBJ2-2
d_call: .
v_call: TRBV11-1
cdr3_nt: TGTGCCAGCACCACGCTAAGCGGGGAGCTGTTTTTT
cdr3_aa: CASTTLSGELFF

clone_size: .
j_call: TRBJ2-7
d_call: .
v_call: TRBV4-1
cdr3_nt: TGCGCCAGCAGCCAGGATAGGGGACAATCTACCTACGAGCAGTACTTC
cdr3_aa: CASSQDRGQSTYEQYF

clone_size: .
j_call: TRBJ2-7
d_call: .
v_call: TRBV4-1
cdr3_nt: TGCGCCAGCAGCCAAGATCATTTCTACGAGCAGTACTTC
cdr3_aa: CASSQDHFYEQYF

clone_size: .
j_call: TRBJ2-1
d_call: TRBD2
v_call: TRBV3-1/TRBV3-2
cdr3_nt: TGTGCCAGCAGACGACGGGTTACGACTAGCGGGGGGGCCGTATACAATGAGCAGTTCTTC
cdr3_aa: CASRRRVTTSGGAVYNEQFF

clone_size: .
j_call: TRBJ1-3
d_call: .
v_call: TRBV4-1
cdr3_nt: TGCGCCAGCAGCCAAGAAGGAGAACTCTCTGGAAACACCATATATTTT
cdr3_aa: CASSQEGELSGNTIYF

clone_size: .
j_call: TRBJ1-5
d_call: .
v_call: TRBV5-6
cdr3_nt: TGTGCCAGCAGCGAGGGGACACATAATCAGCCCCAGCATTTT
cdr3_aa: CASSEGTHNQPQHF

clone_size: .
j_call: TRBJ2-7
d_call: .
v_call: TRBV5-6
cdr3_nt: TGTGCCAGCAGCTTGGTGGGGGGACCTAATTACGAGCAGTACTTC
cdr3_aa: CASSLVGGPNYEQYF

clone_size: .
j_call: TRBJ1-1
d_call: .
v_call: TRBV7-8
cdr3_nt: TGTGCCAGCAGCTTGAGGAGGAACACTGAAGCTTTCTTT
cdr3_aa: CASSLRRNTEAFF

clone_size: .
j_call: TRBJ1-5
d_call: TRBD1
v_call: TRBV7-9
cdr3_nt: TGTGCCAGCAGCAAAGGGACAGGGGAATTTCAGCCCCAGCATTTT
cdr3_aa: CASSKGTGEFQPQHF

clone_size: .
j_call: TRBJ2-7
d_call: .
v_call: TRBV6-2/TRBV6-3
cdr3_nt: TGTGCCAGCAGCTGGGGGGTACCTTCCTACGAGCAGTACTTC
cdr3_aa: CASSWGVPSYEQYF

clone_size: .
j_call: TRBJ1-6
d_call: .
v_call: TRBV19
cdr3_nt: TGTGCCAGTAGTATCGTTGGGCAACCCACACCTTCACCCCTCCACTTT
cdr3_aa: CASSIVGQPTPSPLHF

clone_size: .
j_call: TRBJ1-4
d_call: .
v_call: TRBV30
cdr3_nt: TGTGCCTGGAGGGCAGGGGAGGGAAAACTGTTTTTT
cdr3_aa: CAWRAGEGKLFF

clone_size: .
j_call: TRBJ1-2
d_call: TRBD1
v_call: TRBV28
cdr3_nt: TGTGCCAGCGGCCGGGACAGGGACTATGGCTACACCTTC
cdr3_aa: CASGRDRDYGYTF

clone_size: .
j_call: TRBJ1-5
d_call: TRBD1
v_call: TRBV19
cdr3_nt: TGTGCCAGTAGTATTCTGGGACAGGGTAAACATTTT
cdr3_aa: CASSILGQGKHF

clone_size: few
j_call: TRBJ2-3
d_call: TRBD2
v_call: TRBV6-4
cdr3_nt: TGTGCCAGCAGTAAGGGACTAGACACAGATACGCAGTATTTT
cdr3_aa: CASSKGLDTDTQYF

clone_size: .
j_call: TRBJ2-7
d_call: .
v_call: TRBV12-3/TRBV12-4
cdr3_nt: TGTGCCAGCAGTTTCCAGGAAGGGGGCGAGCAGTACTTC
cdr3_aa: CASSFQEGGEQYF